This TCR beta chain was identified during a study of blood T cell repertoires in COVID-19. Original analysis: Amplifying reference gene primers gave estimates of nucleated cell counts. Sequencing was performed with immunoSEQ multiplex PCR; in TCRdb, only in-frame clones are kept and a portion is missing. The D gene and trimming were derived from the DNA, and the V and J assignments and clone size from that table. Of about 82,000 clones listed, around 80% are singletons. This clone was observed a few times. Seattle's enrolled individuals joined amid active infection and were then monitored longitudinally. Sequencing was performed on peripheral blood. This TCR was sampled from a man between 60 and 75 years old with COVID-19, enrolled during active disease.

Here the CDR3 reads CASSTPRGADYGYTF. The CDR3 region has the DNA TGCGCCAGCAGCACACCCAGGGGGGCGGACTATGGCTACACCTTC. The chain combines TRBV4-1 with TRBJ1-2, with 7 bases that match TRBD1. The CDR3 length is 15 residues. Germline V gives CDR1 MGHRA, CDR2 YSYEKL. V was clipped by 5 bases and J by 3 bases; unmatched bases: 9.